One and the same sample provided the 15 T cell receptor beta chains below, sequenced in a study of OX40 agonist ivuxolimab in advanced cancers. Generated by immunoSEQ multiplex PCR, the TCRdb table keeps only in-frame clones and is missing some. The table has tens of thousands of clones, 75% to 95% seen once. Sequenced material: CD4+ or CD8+ T cells sorted from blood, taken in a trial of the OX40 agonist ivuxolimab. Receptors originate from an adult with an advanced solid tumor such as melanoma, head and neck, liver or kidney cancer.

The chain joins TRBV28 to TRBJ1-1; D may be TRBD1 (6 bases). The CDR3 is 12 residues long. The germline V gene encodes CDR1 MDHEN and CDR2 SYDVKM. The V end was cut by 6 bases, the J end by 7 bases, with 12 bases between. CDR3 DNA sequence: TGTGCCAGCAGCCTACAGGGTATTGAAGCTTTCTTT. Translated, it gives CASSLQGIEAFF. The full variable domain, its missing parts supplied by reference TRBV28 and TRBJ1-1, is DVKVTQSSRYLVKRTGEKVFLECVQDMDHENMFWYRQDPGLGLRLIYFSYDVKMKEKGDIPEGYSVSREKKERFSLILESASTNQTSMYLCASSLQGIEAFFGQGTRLTVV.

This chain uses TRBV19 with TRBJ2-3; TRBD2 agrees at 7 bases. Germline lookup yields CDR1 LNHDA and CDR2 SQIVND (reference sequence). The CDR3 runs 16 residues. V lost 5 bases and J lost 5; bases outside the gene matches: 13. The CDR3 here is CASSSQAGRAGDTQYF. The DNA for the CDR3 is TGTGCCAGTAGTTCCCAAGCGGGGAGGGCCGGAGATACGCAGTATTTT.

The chain employs TRBV28 and TRBJ2-7; D possibly corresponds to TRBD2 (5 bases). CDR1 MDHEN and CDR2 SYDVKM come from the germline V gene. Trimming left V 6 bases short and J 3 bases short, with 9 bases between. The CDR3 extends over 12 amino acids. The CDR3 DNA reads as TGTGCCAGCAGCTTACTAGACTACGAGCAGTACTTC. Its protein is CASSLLDYEQYF.

The chain recombines TRBV2 with TRBJ2-1; unclear D gene. The CDR3 is made up of 14 amino acids. V lost 5 bases, J lost 3 bases, and 11 bases lay in between. CDR1 and CDR2 (germline): SNHLY, FYNNEI. CDR3 coding DNA: TGTGCCAGCAGTAGGACCTGGGACTACAATGAGCAGTTCTTC. Encoded protein: CASSRTWDYNEQFF.

The V gene is TRBV7-9, the J gene TRBJ2-1, with unresolved D. This CDR3 is 13 amino acids long. Germline V gene data show CDR1 as SEHNR and CDR2 as FQNEAQ (reference sequence). V was shortened by 0 bases and J by 5 bases, with 5 bases between the two germline ends. This CDR3 reads CASSLAGHNEQFF. The CDR3 DNA sequence: TGTGCCAGCAGCTTAGCGGGCCACAATGAGCAGTTCTTC.

The chain is built from TRBV7-9 and TRBJ1-1, with 7 bases fitting TRBD1. In germline, CDR1 is SEHNR, CDR2 FQNEAQ (reference sequence). CDR3 size: 15 residues. The V gene end was trimmed by 6 bases and the J gene end by 2 bases; junction bases not matched to a gene: 9. CDR3 sequence reads: CASRKTGTANTEAFF. For the CDR3, the DNA is TGTGCCAGCAGGAAAACCGGGACAGCAAACACTGAAGCTTTCTTT.

The J gene is TRBJ2-3, the V gene TRBV2; 15 nucleotides line up with TRBD2. CDR1 is SNHLY and CDR2 is FYNNEI in the germline V gene. The CDR3 contains 16 residues. V shed 6 bases and J 4 bases; nucleotides not matched to a gene: 5. CDR3 nucleotides: TGTGCCAGCAGGACTGGACTAGCGGGAGGGGCAGATACGCAGTATTTT. Protein product: CASRTGLAGGADTQYF.

The CDR3 loop reads CASIHPADGTNEKLFF. Written as DNA, the CDR3 is TGTGCCAGCATTCATCCCGCGGACGGAACTAATGAAAAACTGTTTTTT. This chain connects TRBV21-1 to TRBJ1-4. TRBV21-1 counts as a pseudogene. The CDR3 spans 16 residues.

J is TRBJ1-2 and V is TRBV6-1, with TRBD1 matching over 8 bases. The germline gives CDR1 MNHNS, CDR2 SASEGT. This CDR3 is 15 amino acids long. J lost 0 bases, V lost 3 bases, and 3 bases had no gene match. DNA of the CDR3: TGTGCCAGCAGTGACGGGGACAGGTCTAACTATGGCTACACCTTC. This gives the protein CASSDGDRSNYGYTF.

The J gene is TRBJ2-5, the V gene TRBV6-1; 8 nucleotides align to TRBD2. This CDR3 is 15 amino acids long. Trimming took 5 bases from V and 3 from J; bases not matched to a gene: 8. Germline loops: CDR1 MNHNS, CDR2 SASEGT. The CDR3 sequence: CASSSQLAGKETQYF. The CDR3 DNA follows: TGTGCCAGCAGTTCCCAATTAGCGGGAAAAGAGACCCAGTACTTC.

This clone appeared a few times. The chain is built from TRBV7-9 and TRBJ2-7; TRBD1 matches at 7 bases. V shed 5 bases and J 3 bases; nucleotides not matched to a gene: 7. This CDR3 has 14 residues. Looked up from germline, CDR1 is SEHNR and CDR2 is FQNEAQ (reference sequence). The chain's CDR3 is CASSPTGQNYEQYF. CDR3 coding DNA: TGTGCCAGCAGCCCTACGGGACAGAACTACGAGCAGTACTTC.

The chain recombines TRBV11-3 with TRBJ2-7; tentatively, D is TRBD2 (5 bases). The germline V gene has CDR1 SGHNT and CDR2 YENEEA. The CDR3 runs to 14 residues. The V end lost 1 base, the J end lost 5 bases, and 12 bases lay between the germline ends. The CDR3 nucleotides are TGTGCCAGCAGCTTAGGGGGAGCCGAGAACGAGCAGTACTTC. This encodes CASSLGGAENEQYF.

The chain has TRBV6-6 and TRBJ2-3; 14 bases map to TRBD2. This CDR3 region has 15 residues. The J segment lost 6 bases and the V segment lost 6 bases, leaving 5 bases of the junction unmatched. The germline gives CDR1 MNHNY, CDR2 SVGAGI (reference sequence). CDR3: CASSRGTSGSDTQYF. The CDR3 nucleotides read TGTGCCAGCAGCCGTGGGACTAGCGGGAGTGATACGCAGTATTTT.

The chain combines TRBV9 with TRBJ2-1; 11 bases map to TRBD2. Per germline, CDR1 SGDLS and CDR2 YYNGEE. V shed 0 bases, J shed 9 bases, and the junction held 5 bases outside the gene matches. This CDR3 has 15 residues. CDR3 nucleotide sequence: TGTGCCAGCAGCGTAGTAGCGGGAGGGCTTGGTGAGCAGTTCTTC. The encoded protein is CASSVVAGGLGEQFF. The full variable domain, rest sourced from reference TRBV9 and TRBJ2-1, is DSGVTQTPKHLITATGQRVTLRCSPRSGDLSVYWYQQSLDQGLQFLIQYYNGEERAKGNILERFSAQQFPDLHSELNLSSLELGDSALYFCASSVVAGGLGEQFFGPGTRLTVL.

CDR3 DNA: TGCGCCAGCAGCTTGAGACAGAACACAGATACGCAGTATTTT. The encoded protein is CASSLRQNTDTQYF. This sequence joins TRBV5-1 and TRBJ2-3; D is possibly TRBD1 (5 bases). The V and J ends lost 1 base and 2 bases respectively, with 8 bases between them. Germline values: CDR1 SGHRS, CDR2 YFSETQ. CDR3 length: 14 residues.